This TCR beta chain was retrieved from a study of Ad26.COV2.S vaccination and SARS-CoV-2 variants. Study as a whole: Ad26.COV2.S arm of COV1001 included the donor. Participants got Ad26.COV2.S intramuscularly, once or twice 56 days apart.

This sample's treatment: 15 to 20 received Ad26.COV2.S at low or high dose, single or two shots; 5 received placebo; per-sample allocation not given. Material that was analyzed had been drawn on day 63 after the first vaccine or placebo injection. An adult aged 18-55 years in Boston served as the donor. Whole-study findings and limits: Total T cell responses, in the TCR breadth and depth analyses, may have been underestimated.

For this clone: Its antigen is currently unknown.

The CDR3 contains 15 residues. The germline CDR1 and CDR2 sequences are SGHRS and YFSETQ. V lost 4 bases, J lost 8 bases, and 16 bases lay in between. The repertoire was sequenced with immunoSEQ multiplex PCR; TCRdb's copy has only in-frame clones and lacks some. This sample has about 350,000 clones, with 88% found just once. This specimen was peripheral blood, taken in a trial of Ad26.COV2.S vaccine versus placebo. The rearrangement uses TRBV5-1 and TRBJ1-6; D is possibly TRBD1 (5 bases). This receptor was identified in a person aged 18-65 years who received the Ad26.COV2.S COVID-19 vaccine or a placebo. The chain's CDR3 is CASSTDTRGHSPLHF. CDR3 in DNA: TGCGCCAGCAGCACGGACACTAGAGGCCATTCACCCCTCCACTTT.